The next 8 T cell receptor beta chains were all read from a single sample in a study of T-cell memory formation after mild COVID-19. TCRdb fed the 5' RACE reads into MiXCR, producing one record per CDR3 protein. The sample lists about 290,000 distinct CDR3 sequences, roughly 15% occurring once. The specimen sequenced was PBMCs or a T cell subset sorted from them (not recorded which). The receptors shown here come from a man aged 18 to 30 who had mild COVID-19 (a few samples of this study predate the infection). Cell type and time point are not known.

This clonotype was observed a handful of times. The chain employs TRBV4-3 and TRBJ2-1; TRBD1 matches 9 bases. The CDR3 contains 17 residues. V trimming: 1 base; J trimming: 9 bases; junction bases outside the gene matches: 13. Germline V gene sequence: CDR1 LGHNA, CDR2 YSLEER. As DNA, the CDR3 is TGCGCCAGCAGCCAAGCGGAGGCGGGACAGGGAACCATTGAGCAGTTCTTC. It encodes CASSQAEAGQGTIEQFF.

The chain carries TRBV6-5 and TRBJ2-7, with D tentatively TRBD1 or TRBD2 (5 bases each). The germline CDR1 and CDR2 sequences are MNHEY and SVGAGI. Trimming took 11 bases from V and 2 from J, leaving 10 bases between them. The CDR3 contains 11 residues. CDR3 nucleotides: TGTGCCTCATGGGGGACCTACGAGCAGTACTTC. It specifies CASWGTYEQYF.

This clonotype was detected ten times or more. This chain uses TRBV2 with TRBJ2-7, with D perhaps TRBD1 (5 bases). The V gene's germline CDR1 is SNHLY and CDR2 FYNNEI. The CDR3 sequence is 16 residues long. The germline V and J ends were trimmed by 0 bases and 0 bases, with 12 bases remaining between them. CDR3 nucleotide sequence: TGTGCCAGCAGTGAAGCCCGGACATACTTCTCCTACGAGCAGTACGTC. Translation gives CASSEARTYFSYEQYV.

This rearrangement joins TRBV6-2 or TRBV6-3 to TRBJ1-4, with 10 positions matching TRBD1. CDR3 length equals 15 residues. The trim removed 5 bases at V and 8 bases at J, leaving 8 bases unmatched. Germline CDR1 is MNHEY and CDR2 is SVGEGT. The CDR3 nucleotides read TGTGCCAGCAGTACCATCGACAGGGGGCAAGAAAAACTGTTTTTT. This translates into CASSTIDRGQEKLFF.

Only a few counts were recorded for this clonotype. The chain couples TRBV6-4 to TRBJ2-3; no firm D call. The CDR3 runs to 14 residues. CDR1 is MRHNA and CDR2 is SNTAGT in the germline V gene. Trimming removed 6 bases from V and 4 bases from J, with 14 bases in between. The CDR3 sequence is CASRAVQSSDTQYF. Here the CDR3 DNA reads TGTGCCAGCAGGGCGGTACAGAGTTCAGATACGCAGTATTTT.

The gene calls are TRBV3-1 and TRBJ1-1, with D uncertain. The CDR3 covers 13 residues. V was pared by 1 base and J by 4 bases, with 7 bases between. The germline V gene has CDR1 LGHDT and CDR2 YNNKEL (reference sequence). The CDR3 region is CASSQVGATEAFF. The CDR3 coding sequence is TGTGCCAGCAGCCAAGTTGGAGCCACTGAAGCTTTCTTT.

This rearrangement joins TRBV28 to TRBJ2-5; TRBD1 might be the D (5 bases). Germline V gives CDR1 MDHEN, CDR2 SYDVKM. The CDR3 is made up of 16 amino acids. Trimming removed 0 bases from V and 4 bases from J, with 15 bases in between. CDR3: CASSLWLRQGRETQYF. CDR3 coding DNA: TGTGCCAGCAGTTTATGGTTGCGGCAGGGAAGAGAGACCCAGTACTTC.

This clonotype was counted between two and nine times. J is TRBJ2-7 and V is TRBV29-1; tentative D call: TRBD2 (7 bases). The CDR3 is made up of 15 amino acids. Germline CDR1 is SQVTM and CDR2 is ANQGSEA. V lost 6 bases, J lost 2 bases, and 20 bases lay in between. The CDR3 DNA reads TGCAGCGTCACGCTAGGGGGGGGCGGCACCTACGAGCAGTACGTC. Its translation is CSVTLGGGGTYEQYV.